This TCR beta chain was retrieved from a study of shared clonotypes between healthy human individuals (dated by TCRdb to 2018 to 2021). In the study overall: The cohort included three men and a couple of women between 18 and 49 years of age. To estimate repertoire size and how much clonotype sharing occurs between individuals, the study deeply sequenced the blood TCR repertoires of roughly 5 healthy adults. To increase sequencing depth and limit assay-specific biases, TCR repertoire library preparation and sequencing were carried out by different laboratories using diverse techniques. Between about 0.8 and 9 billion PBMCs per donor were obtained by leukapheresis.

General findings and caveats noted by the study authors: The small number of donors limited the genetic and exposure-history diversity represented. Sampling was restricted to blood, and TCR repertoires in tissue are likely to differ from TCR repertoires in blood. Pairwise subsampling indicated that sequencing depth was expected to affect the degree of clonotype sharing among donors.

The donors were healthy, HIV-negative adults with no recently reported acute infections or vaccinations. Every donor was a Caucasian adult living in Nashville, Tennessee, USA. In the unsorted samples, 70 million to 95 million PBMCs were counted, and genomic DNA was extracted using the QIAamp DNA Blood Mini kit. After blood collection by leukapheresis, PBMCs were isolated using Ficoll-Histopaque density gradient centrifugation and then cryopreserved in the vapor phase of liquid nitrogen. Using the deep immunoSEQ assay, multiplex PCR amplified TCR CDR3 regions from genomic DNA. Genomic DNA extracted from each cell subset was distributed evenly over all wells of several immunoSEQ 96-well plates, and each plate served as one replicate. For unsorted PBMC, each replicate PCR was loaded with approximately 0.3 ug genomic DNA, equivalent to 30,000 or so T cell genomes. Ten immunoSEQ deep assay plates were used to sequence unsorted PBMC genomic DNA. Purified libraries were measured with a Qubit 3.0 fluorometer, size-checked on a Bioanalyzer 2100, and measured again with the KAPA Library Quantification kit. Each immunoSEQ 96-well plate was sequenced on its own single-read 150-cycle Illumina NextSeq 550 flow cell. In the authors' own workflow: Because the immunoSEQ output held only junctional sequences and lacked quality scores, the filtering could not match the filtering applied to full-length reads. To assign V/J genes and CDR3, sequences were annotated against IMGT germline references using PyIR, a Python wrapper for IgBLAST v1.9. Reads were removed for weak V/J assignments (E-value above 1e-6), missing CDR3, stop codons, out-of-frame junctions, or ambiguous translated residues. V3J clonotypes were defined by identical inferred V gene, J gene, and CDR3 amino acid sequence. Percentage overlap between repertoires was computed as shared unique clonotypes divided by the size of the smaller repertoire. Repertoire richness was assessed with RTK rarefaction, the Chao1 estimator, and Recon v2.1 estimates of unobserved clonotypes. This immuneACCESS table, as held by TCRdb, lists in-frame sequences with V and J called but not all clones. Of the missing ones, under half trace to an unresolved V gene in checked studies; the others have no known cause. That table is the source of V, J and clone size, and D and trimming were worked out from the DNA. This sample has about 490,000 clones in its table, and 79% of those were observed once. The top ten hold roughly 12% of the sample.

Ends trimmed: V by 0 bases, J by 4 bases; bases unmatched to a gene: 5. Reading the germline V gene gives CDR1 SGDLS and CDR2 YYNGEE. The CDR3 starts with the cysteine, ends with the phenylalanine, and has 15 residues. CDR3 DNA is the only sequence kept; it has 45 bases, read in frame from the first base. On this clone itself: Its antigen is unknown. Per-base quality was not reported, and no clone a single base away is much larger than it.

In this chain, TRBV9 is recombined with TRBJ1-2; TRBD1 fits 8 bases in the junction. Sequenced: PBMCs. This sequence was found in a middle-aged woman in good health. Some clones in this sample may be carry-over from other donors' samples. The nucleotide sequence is TGTGCCAGCAGCGTAGGGGGGACAGGAGTCTATGGCTACACCTTC. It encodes CASSVGGTGVYGYTF.